This T cell receptor beta chain was sequenced for a study of blood T cell repertoires in COVID-19. In the original analysis: Estimated nucleated cell counts came from reference gene primer amplification. Profiled with immunoSEQ multiplex PCR; TCRdb holds only in-frame clones, not every one. From that table come the V and J calls and clone size; the DNA was used to work out D and trimming. This table has about 150,000 clones, approximately 90% appearing once. The J segment lost 1 base and the V segment lost 2 bases, leaving 10 bases of the junction unmatched. The CDR3 length is 18 residues. Germline values: CDR1 MNHEY, CDR2 SVGEGT.

The sample taken for sequencing was peripheral blood. The TCR was taken from a woman aged 45-65 years with active or convalescent COVID-19. The chain is built from TRBV6-2 or TRBV6-3 and TRBJ2-5; 10 bases are a match to TRBD2. The CDR3 loop reads CASSYRLGERGGQETQYF. CDR3 DNA sequence: TGTGCCAGCAGTTACCGGCTCGGGGAGCGGGGGGGCCAAGAGACCCAGTACTTC.